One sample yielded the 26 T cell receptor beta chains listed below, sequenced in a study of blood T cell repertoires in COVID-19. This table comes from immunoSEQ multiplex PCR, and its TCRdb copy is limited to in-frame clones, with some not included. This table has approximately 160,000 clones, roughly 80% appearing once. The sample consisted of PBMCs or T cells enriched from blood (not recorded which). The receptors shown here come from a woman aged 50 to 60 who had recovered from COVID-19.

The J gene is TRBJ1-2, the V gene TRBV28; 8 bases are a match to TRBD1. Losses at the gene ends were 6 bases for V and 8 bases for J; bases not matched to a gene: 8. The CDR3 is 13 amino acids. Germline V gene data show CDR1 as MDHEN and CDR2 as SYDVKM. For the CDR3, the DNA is TGTGCCAGCAGACTCGGACAGGGAGAAGGCTACACCTTC. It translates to CASRLGQGEGYTF.

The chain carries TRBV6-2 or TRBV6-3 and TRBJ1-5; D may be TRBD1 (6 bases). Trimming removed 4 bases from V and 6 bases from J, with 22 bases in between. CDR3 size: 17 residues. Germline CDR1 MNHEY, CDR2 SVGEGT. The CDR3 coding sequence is TGTGCCAGCAGTTTGCGGGTGGGGGCTGCAGTTAGTCAGCCCCAGCATTTT. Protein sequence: CASSLRVGAAVSQPQHF.

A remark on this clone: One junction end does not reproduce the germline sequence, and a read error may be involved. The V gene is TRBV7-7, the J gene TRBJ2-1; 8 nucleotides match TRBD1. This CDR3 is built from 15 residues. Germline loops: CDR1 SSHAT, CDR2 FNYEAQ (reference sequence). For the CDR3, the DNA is TGTGCTAGCAGCTTAGACAGGGGCGGAAACAATGAGCAGTTCTTC. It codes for CASSLDRGGNNEQFF.

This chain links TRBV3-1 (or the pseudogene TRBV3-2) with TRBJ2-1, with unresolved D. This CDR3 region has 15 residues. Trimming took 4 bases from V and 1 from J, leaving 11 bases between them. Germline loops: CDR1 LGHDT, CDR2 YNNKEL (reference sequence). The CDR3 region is CASSRYGDSYNEQFF. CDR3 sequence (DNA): TGTGCCAGCAGCCGCTACGGAGATTCCTACAATGAGCAGTTCTTC.

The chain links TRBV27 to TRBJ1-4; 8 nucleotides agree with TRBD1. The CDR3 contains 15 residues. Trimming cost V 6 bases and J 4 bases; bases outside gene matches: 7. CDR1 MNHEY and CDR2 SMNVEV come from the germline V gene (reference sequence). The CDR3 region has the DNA TGTGCCAGCAGGACTAAACAGGGGGATAATGAAAAACTGTTTTTT. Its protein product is CASRTKQGDNEKLFF.

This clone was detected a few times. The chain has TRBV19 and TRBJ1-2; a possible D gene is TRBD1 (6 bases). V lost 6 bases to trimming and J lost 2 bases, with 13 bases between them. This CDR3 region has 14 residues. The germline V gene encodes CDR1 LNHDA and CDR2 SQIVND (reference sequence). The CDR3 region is CASRTTGANYGYTF. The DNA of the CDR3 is TGTGCCAGTAGAACGACAGGAGCCAACTATGGCTACACCTTC.

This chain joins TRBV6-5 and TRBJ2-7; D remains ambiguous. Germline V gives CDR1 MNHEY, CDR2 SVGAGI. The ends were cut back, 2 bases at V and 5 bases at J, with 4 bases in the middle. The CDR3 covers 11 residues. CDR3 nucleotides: TGTGCCAGCAGTTACCTAGACGAGCAGTACTTC. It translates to CASSYLDEQYF.

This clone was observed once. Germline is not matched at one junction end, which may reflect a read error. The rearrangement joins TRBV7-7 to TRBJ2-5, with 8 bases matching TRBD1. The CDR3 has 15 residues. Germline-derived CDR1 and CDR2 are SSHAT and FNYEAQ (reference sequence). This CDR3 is CASSQRGTGEETQYF. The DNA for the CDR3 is TGTGCTAGCAGCCAGCGAGGGACAGGTGAAGAGACCCAGTACTTC. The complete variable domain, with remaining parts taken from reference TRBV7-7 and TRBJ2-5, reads GAGVSQSPRYKVTKRGQDVTLRCDPISSHATLYWYQQALGQGPEFLTYFNYEAQPDKSGLPSDRFSAERPEGSISTLTIQRTEQRDSAMYRCASSQRGTGEETQYFGPGTRLLVL.

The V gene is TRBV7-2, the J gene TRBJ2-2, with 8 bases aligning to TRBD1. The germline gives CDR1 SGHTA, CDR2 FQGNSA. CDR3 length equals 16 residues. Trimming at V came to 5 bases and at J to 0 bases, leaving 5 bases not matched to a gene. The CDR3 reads CASSITTGANTGELFF. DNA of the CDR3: TGTGCCAGCAGCATAACGACAGGGGCGAACACCGGGGAGCTGTTTTTT.

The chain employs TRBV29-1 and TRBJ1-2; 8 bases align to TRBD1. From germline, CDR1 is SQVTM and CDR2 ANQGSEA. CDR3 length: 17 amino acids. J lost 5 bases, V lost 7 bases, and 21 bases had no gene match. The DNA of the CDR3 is TGCAGCGCTCGGACAGGGACAGACCTCACACCCTGGTATGGCTACACCTTC. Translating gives CSARTGTDLTPWYGYTF.

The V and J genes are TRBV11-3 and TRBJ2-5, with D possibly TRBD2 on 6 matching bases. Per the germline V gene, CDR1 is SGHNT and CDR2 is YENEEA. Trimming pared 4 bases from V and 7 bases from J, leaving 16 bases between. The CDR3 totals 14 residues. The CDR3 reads CASSSVGGEGTQYF. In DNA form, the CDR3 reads TGTGCCAGCAGCTCGGTGGGGGGAGAAGGGACCCAGTACTTC.

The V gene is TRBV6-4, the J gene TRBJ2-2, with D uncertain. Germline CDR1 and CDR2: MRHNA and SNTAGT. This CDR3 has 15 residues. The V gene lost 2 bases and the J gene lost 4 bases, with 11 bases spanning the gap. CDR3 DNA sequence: TGTGCCAGCAGTGACAAGGAAAGACTCACCGGGGAGCTGTTTTTT. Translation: CASSDKERLTGELFF.

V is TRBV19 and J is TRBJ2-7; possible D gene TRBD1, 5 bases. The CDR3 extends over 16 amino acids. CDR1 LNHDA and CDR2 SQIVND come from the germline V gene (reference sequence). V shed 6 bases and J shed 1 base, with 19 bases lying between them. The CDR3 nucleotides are TGTGCCAGTAGCCCCTCCCACATCACAGGTTCCTACGAGCAGTACTTC. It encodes CASSPSHITGSYEQYF.

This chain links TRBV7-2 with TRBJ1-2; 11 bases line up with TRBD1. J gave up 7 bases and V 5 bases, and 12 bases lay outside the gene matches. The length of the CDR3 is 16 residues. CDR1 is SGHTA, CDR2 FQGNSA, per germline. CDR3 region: CASSPAGTGGAFGYTF. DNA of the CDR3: TGTGCCAGCAGCCCCGCCGGGACAGGGGGGGCTTTTGGCTACACCTTC.

This CDR3 is CASSVRTGGRDEQYF. The CDR3 coding sequence is TGTGCCAGCAGCGTGAGGACAGGGGGCAGGGACGAGCAGTACTTC. The chain couples TRBV9 to TRBJ2-7; 11 bases fit TRBD1. Germline CDR1 reads SGDLS; CDR2 reads YYNGEE. V was pared by 2 bases and J by 5 bases, with 6 bases of the junction left unmatched. The CDR3 loop spans 15 amino acids.

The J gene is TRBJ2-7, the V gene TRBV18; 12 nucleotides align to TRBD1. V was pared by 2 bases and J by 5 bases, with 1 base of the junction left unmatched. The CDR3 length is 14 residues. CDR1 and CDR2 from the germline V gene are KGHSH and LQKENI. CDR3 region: CASSPGTGGNEQYF. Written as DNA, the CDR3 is TGTGCCAGCTCACCAGGGACAGGGGGCAACGAGCAGTACTTC.

CDR3 nucleotide sequence: TGTGCCACCAGTGACTCCGGGCGGCGAGCGGGAGCTGGAGATACGCAGTATTTT. As protein: CATSDSGRRAGAGDTQYF. The chain is built from TRBV24-1 and TRBJ2-3; TRBD2 aligns across 8 bases. The CDR3 contains 18 residues. With V trimmed by 4 bases and J by 5 bases, 16 bases remained unmatched. Germline CDR1 KGHDR, CDR2 SFDVKD.

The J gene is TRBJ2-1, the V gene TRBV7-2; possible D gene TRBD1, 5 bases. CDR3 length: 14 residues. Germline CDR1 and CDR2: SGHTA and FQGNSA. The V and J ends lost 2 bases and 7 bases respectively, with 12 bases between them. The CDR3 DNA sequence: TGTGCCAGCAGCTTATTGGCAGGGTTGAATGAGCAGTTCTTC. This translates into CASSLLAGLNEQFF.

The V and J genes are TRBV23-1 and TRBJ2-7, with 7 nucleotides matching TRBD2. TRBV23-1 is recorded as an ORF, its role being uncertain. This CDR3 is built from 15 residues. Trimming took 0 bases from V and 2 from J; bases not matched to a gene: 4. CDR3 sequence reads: CASSQSERGPYEQYF. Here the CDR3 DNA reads TGCGCCAGCAGTCAATCGGAGCGGGGCCCCTACGAGCAGTACTTC.

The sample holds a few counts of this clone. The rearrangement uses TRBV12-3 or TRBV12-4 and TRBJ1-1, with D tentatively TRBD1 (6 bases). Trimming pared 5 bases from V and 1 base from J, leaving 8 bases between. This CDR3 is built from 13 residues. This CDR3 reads CASSQDRNTEAFF. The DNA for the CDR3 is TGTGCCAGCAGTCAGGACAGGAACACTGAAGCTTTCTTT.

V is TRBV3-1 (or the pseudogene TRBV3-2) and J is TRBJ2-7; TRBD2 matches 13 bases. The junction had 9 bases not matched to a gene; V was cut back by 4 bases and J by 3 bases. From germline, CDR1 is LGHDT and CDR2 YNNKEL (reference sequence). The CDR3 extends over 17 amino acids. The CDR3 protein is CASSLRRGLAGIYEQYF. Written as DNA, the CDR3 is TGTGCCAGCAGCCTCCGCCGGGGACTAGCGGGGATCTACGAGCAGTACTTC.

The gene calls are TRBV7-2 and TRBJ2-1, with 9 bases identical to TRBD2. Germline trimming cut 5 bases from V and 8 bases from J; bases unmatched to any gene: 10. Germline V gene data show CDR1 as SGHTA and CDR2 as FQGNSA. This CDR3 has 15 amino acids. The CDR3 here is CASSHSGRGYYEQFF. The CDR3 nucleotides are TGTGCCAGCAGCCATAGCGGGAGAGGATATTATGAGCAGTTCTTC.

CDR3 nucleotide sequence: TGTGCCAGCAGCTTAGCTAGCGGGAAGCCCTACGAGCAGTACTTC. It encodes CASSLASGKPYEQYF. The rearrangement uses TRBV7-2 and TRBJ2-7, with 8 bases aligning to TRBD2. Unmatched junction bases numbered 3, after V lost 0 bases and J lost 2 bases. The CDR3 runs to 15 residues. In germline, CDR1 is SGHTA, CDR2 FQGNSA. Drawing the rest from reference TRBV7-2 and TRBJ2-7, the complete variable domain is GAGVSQSPSNKVTEKGKDVELRCDPISGHTALYWYRQSLGQGLEFLIYFQGNSAPDKSGLPSDRFSAERTGGSVSTLTIQRTQQEDSAVYLCASSLASGKPYEQYFGPGTRLTVT.

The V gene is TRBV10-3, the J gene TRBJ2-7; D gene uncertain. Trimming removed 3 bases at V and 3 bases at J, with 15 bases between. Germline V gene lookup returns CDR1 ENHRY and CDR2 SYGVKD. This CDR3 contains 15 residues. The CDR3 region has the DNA TGTGCCATCAGTGACCTTACAGAAGCAGGCTACGAGCAGTACTTC. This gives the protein CAISDLTEAGYEQYF.

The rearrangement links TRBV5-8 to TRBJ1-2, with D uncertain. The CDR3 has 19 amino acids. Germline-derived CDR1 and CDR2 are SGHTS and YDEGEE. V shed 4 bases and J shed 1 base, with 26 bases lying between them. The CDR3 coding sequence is TGTGCCAGCAGCCCCCGACGTCGGGATCTCTCCCCGCATAACTATGGCTACACCTTC. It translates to CASSPRRRDLSPHNYGYTF.

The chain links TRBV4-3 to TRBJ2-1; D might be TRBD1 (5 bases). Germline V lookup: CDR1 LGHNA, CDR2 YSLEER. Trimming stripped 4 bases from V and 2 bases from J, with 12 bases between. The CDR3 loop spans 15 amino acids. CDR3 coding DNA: TGCGCCAGCAGCCCGCGGCAGGGCACCTACAATGAGCAGTTCTTC. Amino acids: CASSPRQGTYNEQFF.